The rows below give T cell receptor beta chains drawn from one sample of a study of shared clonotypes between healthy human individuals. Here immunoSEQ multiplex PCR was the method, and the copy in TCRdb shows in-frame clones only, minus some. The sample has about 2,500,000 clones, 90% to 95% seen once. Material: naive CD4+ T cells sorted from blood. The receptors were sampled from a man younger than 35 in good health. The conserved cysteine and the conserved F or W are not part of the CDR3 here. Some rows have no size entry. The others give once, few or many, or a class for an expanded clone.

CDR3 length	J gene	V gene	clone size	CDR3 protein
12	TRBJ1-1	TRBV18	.	ASSPTTANTEAF
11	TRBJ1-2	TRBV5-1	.	ASSSGQGNGYT
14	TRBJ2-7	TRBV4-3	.	ASSQGESREGYEQY
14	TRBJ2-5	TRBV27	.	ASSFEAGGLGETQY
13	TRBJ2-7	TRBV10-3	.	ATSVGTSVSYEQY
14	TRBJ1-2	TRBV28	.	ASRTGEGQGARGYT
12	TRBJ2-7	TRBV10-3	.	AISESQVSYEQY
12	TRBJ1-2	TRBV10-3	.	AITEGQFNYGYT
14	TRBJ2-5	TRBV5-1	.	ASSVTGTGEGETQY
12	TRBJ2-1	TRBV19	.	ASSWGGPYNEQF
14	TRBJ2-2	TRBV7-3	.	ASSLTLGAGTGELF
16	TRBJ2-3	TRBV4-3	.	ASSQDVIAGGRTDTQY
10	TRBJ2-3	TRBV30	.	AWGLNTDTQY
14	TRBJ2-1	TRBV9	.	ASSVIPLAGGNEQF
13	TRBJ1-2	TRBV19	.	ASSISDIINYGYT
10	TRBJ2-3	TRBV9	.	ASSQLTDTQY
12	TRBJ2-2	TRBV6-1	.	ASSDSGSTGELF
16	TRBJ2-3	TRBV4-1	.	ASSPSLGGLDRTDTQY
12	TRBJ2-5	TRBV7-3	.	ASSVQGAQETQY
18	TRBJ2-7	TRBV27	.	ASSLSGLAGGRALNYEQY
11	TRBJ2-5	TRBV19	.	ASTSGPQETQY
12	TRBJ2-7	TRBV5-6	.	ASSFDRGTYEQY
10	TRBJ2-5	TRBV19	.	ASSTRLGTQY
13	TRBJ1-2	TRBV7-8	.	ASSRDVQGAYGYT
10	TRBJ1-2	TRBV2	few	ASSDDDYGYT
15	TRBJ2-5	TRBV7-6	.	ASSLLPPAGRQETQY
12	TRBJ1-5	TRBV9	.	ASSWGRSNQPQH
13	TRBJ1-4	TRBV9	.	ASSVSGQGFEKLF
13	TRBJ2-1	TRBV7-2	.	ASSSYSGRLIEQF
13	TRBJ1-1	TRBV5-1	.	ASSGSGRMNTEAF
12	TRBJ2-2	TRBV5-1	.	ASSPTMNTGELF
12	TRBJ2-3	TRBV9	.	ASSVDHTTDTQY
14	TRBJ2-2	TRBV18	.	ASSPWDRPNTGELF
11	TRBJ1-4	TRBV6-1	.	ASSGGRHEKLF
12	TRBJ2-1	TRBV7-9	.	ASNLLAGVNEQF
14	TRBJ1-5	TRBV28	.	ASLSGGSRSNQPQH
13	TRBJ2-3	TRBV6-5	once	ASSTTSPRTDTQY
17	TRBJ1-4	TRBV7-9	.	ASSLARGQGLTTNEKLF
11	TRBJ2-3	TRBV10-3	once	AIRVRGTDTQY
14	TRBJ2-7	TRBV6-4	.	ASSESVPGTNYEQY
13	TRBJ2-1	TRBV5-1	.	ASSKAGGPGNEQF
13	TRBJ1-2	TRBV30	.	AWSWTGRSLDGYT
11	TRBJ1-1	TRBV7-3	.	ASSSYSEAEAF
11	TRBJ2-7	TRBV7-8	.	ASSLRGTYEQY
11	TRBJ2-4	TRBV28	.	ASDRGAKNIQY
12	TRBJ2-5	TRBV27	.	ASSPTARGETQY
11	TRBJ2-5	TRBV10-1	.	ASSGQGSETQY
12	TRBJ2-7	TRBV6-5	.	ASRAGTGAYEQY
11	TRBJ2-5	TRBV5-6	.	ASSLGVSETQY
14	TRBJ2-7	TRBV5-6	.	ASSLAKAGARYEQY
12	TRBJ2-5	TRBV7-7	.	ASSSGTSGETQY
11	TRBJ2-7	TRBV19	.	ASMAGEPGEQY
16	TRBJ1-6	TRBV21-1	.	ASSLDVGRFSYNSPLH
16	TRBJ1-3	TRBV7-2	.	ASSLRAVGTGSGNTIY
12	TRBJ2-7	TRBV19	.	ASRPGTSQYEQY